The 23 T cell receptor beta chains below were found in one sample sequenced in a study of cytomegalovirus exposure and HLA in healthy donors. The repertoire was sequenced with immunoSEQ multiplex PCR; TCRdb's copy has only in-frame clones and lacks some. The profile shows about 160,000 clones, around 92% of them singletons. The sequenced sample consisted of PBMCs. These receptor sequences come from a man aged 18-30 years in good health and CMV-seropositive.

The chain links TRBV6-1 to TRBJ2-1; 10 bases align to TRBD2. This CDR3 is 16 amino acids long. CDR1 MNHNS and CDR2 SASEGT come from the germline V gene. V dropped 1 base and J dropped 7; count of bases not matched to a gene: 7. The DNA for the CDR3 is TGTGCCAGCAGTGAAGTTCTAGCGGGAGCCTCAAATGAGCAGTTCTTC. It specifies CASSEVLAGASNEQFF.

This chain uses TRBV5-1 with TRBJ2-2; 10 bases are shared with TRBD1. Germline-derived CDR1 and CDR2 are SGHRS and YFSETQ. The CDR3 contains 16 residues. V was clipped by 7 bases and J by 5 bases; unmatched bases: 11. Here the CDR3 DNA reads TGCGCCAGCCGACTCCCGGGACAGGGGAGAACCGGGGAGCTGTTTTTT. Translation gives CASRLPGQGRTGELFF.

V gene TRBV6-5 combines with J gene TRBJ2-7; D not certain. The CDR3 contains 15 residues. Germline V gene data show CDR1 as MNHEY and CDR2 as SVGAGI. V lost 0 bases and J lost 5, with 14 bases in between. The CDR3: CASSYSSLTVNEQYF. The CDR3, as DNA: TGTGCCAGCAGTTACTCGAGTCTCACAGTCAACGAGCAGTACTTC.

The chain recombines TRBV27 with TRBJ1-5; D gene unclear. This CDR3 contains 13 residues. CDR1 is MNHEY and CDR2 is SMNVEV in the germline V gene (reference sequence). V shed 5 bases and J shed 5 bases, with 10 bases lying between them. The CDR3 region is CASSLGLYQPQHF. The DNA for the CDR3 is TGTGCCAGCAGTCTCGGACTCTATCAGCCCCAGCATTTT.

The rearrangement joins TRBV27 to TRBJ2-5; 10 positions match TRBD1. The germline V gene encodes CDR1 MNHEY and CDR2 SMNVEV (reference sequence). V was clipped by 5 bases and J by 5 bases; unmatched bases: 8. This CDR3 has 15 residues. The CDR3 DNA follows: TGTGCCAGCAGTACTGAGACAGGGGGCATCGAGACCCAGTACTTC. This gives the protein CASSTETGGIETQYF.

This chain uses TRBV5-6 with TRBJ2-2; 8 bases align to TRBD2. This CDR3 region has 16 residues. V was clipped by 4 bases and J by 5 bases; unmatched bases: 10. Germline CDR1 is SGHDT and CDR2 is YYEEEE. The DNA for the CDR3 is TGTGCCAGCAGCCCCCCCGGGACTAGATCAACCGGGGAGCTGTTTTTT. As protein: CASSPPGTRSTGELFF.

The CDR3: CASSAGTSNYGYTF. The CDR3 region has the DNA TGTGCCAGCAGTGCCGGGACATCTAACTATGGCTACACCTTC. J is TRBJ1-2 and V is TRBV9; possibly TRBD1 for D (6 bases). Trimming took 5 bases from V and 0 from J, leaving 11 bases between them. The CDR3 runs to 14 residues. Germline CDR1 reads SGDLS; CDR2 reads YYNGEE.

The V gene is TRBV11-3, the J gene TRBJ2-5; 7 bases line up with TRBD2. The CDR3 is 13 amino acids. The V gene's germline CDR1 is SGHNT and CDR2 YENEEA. V lost 5 bases to trimming and J lost 2 bases; unmatched junction nucleotides: 2. CDR3 protein: CASSQRGQETQYF. The CDR3 nucleotides read TGTGCCAGCAGCCAGCGGGGACAAGAGACCCAGTACTTC.

V is TRBV4-2 and J is TRBJ2-1; 7 bases line up with TRBD2. The J segment lost 5 bases and the V segment lost 3 bases, leaving 10 bases of the junction unmatched. Germline CDR1 reads LGHNA; CDR2 reads YNFKEQ. The CDR3 loop spans 16 amino acids. The CDR3 coding sequence is TGTGCCAGCAGCCAGGAAGGACTAGGACTGGACAATGAGCAGTTCTTC. Its translation: CASSQEGLGLDNEQFF.

The chain combines TRBV11-2 with TRBJ2-3; tentatively, D is TRBD2 (7 bases). V was clipped by 3 bases and J by 5 bases, with 15 bases between them. The CDR3 totals 15 residues. CDR1 and CDR2 (germline): SGHAT, FQNNGV. The CDR3 loop is CASSLVGGREDTQYF. The CDR3 region has the DNA TGTGCCAGCAGCTTGGTCGGGGGGCGGGAAGATACGCAGTATTTT.

The rearrangement joins TRBV21-1 to TRBJ2-1; TRBD2 reflects the table's D call only, with no check against the DNA. TRBV21-1 is a pseudogene locus. The CDR3 consists of 16 residues. Here the CDR3 DNA reads TGTGCCAGCAGCAAGGGACTACCTTCCTGGTACAATGAGCAGTTCTTC. As protein: CASSKGLPSWYNEQFF.

The chain combines TRBV11-2 with TRBJ2-7, with D perhaps matching TRBD1 (5 bases). Trimming pared 5 bases from V and 5 bases from J, leaving 19 bases between. The CDR3 has 15 residues. CDR1 is SGHAT, CDR2 FQNNGV, per germline. In nucleotides, the CDR3 is TGTGCCAGCAGCCCTTCTGGCAGTTGGGGCGACGAGCAGTACTTC. Translated: CASSPSGSWGDEQYF.

The sample holds one count of this clone. The chain links TRBV7-2 to TRBJ2-3; 8 bases agree with TRBD1. J lost 5 bases, V lost 5 bases, and 9 bases had no gene match. Germline CDR1 and CDR2: SGHTA and FQGNSA. The CDR3 contains 15 residues. CDR3 residues: CASSARQGTGDTQYF. CDR3 nucleotide sequence: TGTGCCAGCAGCGCCCGACAGGGGACAGGAGATACGCAGTATTTT.

This clone has just one count. The chain recombines TRBV13 with TRBJ2-7, with D possibly TRBD2 on 6 matching bases. The germline V gene encodes CDR1 PRHDT and CDR2 FYEKMQ (reference sequence). V dropped 4 bases and J dropped 0 bases, with 16 bases sitting between them. The CDR3 has 16 amino acids. The CDR3 DNA is TGTGCCAGCAGCTCTACGGACTACCTGAGCTCCTACGAGCAGTACTTC. Translation: CASSSTDYLSSYEQYF. Together with reference TRBV13 and TRBJ2-7, the CDR3 gives the full variable domain: AAGVIQSPRHLIKEKRETATLKCYPIPRHDTVYWYQQGPGQDPQFLISFYEKMQSDKGSIPDRFSAQQFSDYHSELNMSSLELGDSALYFCASSSTDYLSSYEQYFGPGTRLTVT.

The chain has TRBV6-6 and TRBJ2-3; TRBD2 matches at 8 bases. Germline V gives CDR1 MNHNY, CDR2 SVGAGI (reference sequence). This CDR3 contains 13 residues. J lost 5 bases, V lost 8 bases, and 6 bases had no gene match. CDR3 in DNA: TGTGCCAGCCGGGGACTAGTGATAGATACGCAGTATTTT. Residues: CASRGLVIDTQYF.

The rearrangement joins TRBV9 to TRBJ2-1; a weak D match, TRBD1 (6 bases). The V gene's germline CDR1 is SGDLS and CDR2 YYNGEE. There are 15 residues in the CDR3. Deletions cut 0 bases from V and 9 bases from J, with 16 bases between. This chain's CDR3 is CASSVAFMGAGEQFF. DNA for the CDR3: TGTGCCAGCAGCGTAGCTTTCATGGGGGCTGGTGAGCAGTTCTTC.

At least ten counts were recorded for this clone. The genes are TRBV7-8 and TRBJ2-3; 11 bases match TRBD2. CDR1 and CDR2 from the germline V gene are SGHVS and FQNEAQ. The CDR3 is made up of 12 amino acids. Losses at the gene ends were 8 bases for V and 5 bases for J; bases not matched to a gene: 0. CDR3 DNA: TGTGCCAGCCTAGCGGGAGGAGATACGCAGTATTTT. This encodes CASLAGGDTQYF.

This clone was seen a handful of times. The chain couples TRBV6-1 to TRBJ2-6; the D is unclear. This CDR3 has 14 residues. V dropped 7 bases and J dropped 1 base, with 8 bases sitting between them. Germline V gene sequence: CDR1 MNHNS, CDR2 SASEGT. CDR3 loop: CASTTPSGANVLTF. CDR3 nucleotide sequence: TGTGCCAGCACCACACCGTCTGGGGCCAACGTCCTGACTTTC.

The CDR3 loop reads CASSQGQTLGPRSTDTQYF. The CDR3 DNA follows: TGCGCCAGCAGCCAAGGCCAAACTCTTGGGCCGAGAAGCACAGATACGCAGTATTTT. The chain recombines TRBV4-1 with TRBJ2-3; D is undetermined. Trimming stripped 1 base from V and 0 bases from J, with 20 bases between. CDR3 length: 19 residues. Germline loops: CDR1 MGHRA, CDR2 YSYEKL.

The CDR3 bases are TGTGCCAGCAGCTTAGATCTTCCAGGGGGAGGCTACGAGCAGTACTTC. It codes for CASSLDLPGGGYEQYF. The chain recombines TRBV11-2 with TRBJ2-7; a weak D match, TRBD1 (7 bases). Between the trimmed V and J ends, which lost 0 bases and 3 bases, there was a span of 15 bases. This CDR3 is built from 16 residues. The V gene's germline CDR1 is SGHAT and CDR2 FQNNGV.

This chain uses TRBV19 with TRBJ2-5, with D unclear. Germline lookup yields CDR1 LNHDA and CDR2 SQIVND (reference sequence). The V gene lost 1 base and the J gene lost 1 base, with 4 bases spanning the gap. The length of the CDR3 is 13 residues. Here the CDR3 DNA reads TGTGCCAGTAGTATAGGCGCCCAAGAGACCCAGTACTTC. This codes for CASSIGAQETQYF.

This clone was detected a few times. V gene TRBV11-3 combines with J gene TRBJ2-3; weak D call: TRBD2 (5 bases). The germline CDR1 and CDR2 sequences are SGHNT and YENEEA. V shed 7 bases and J shed 6 bases, with 20 bases lying between them. This CDR3 is 15 amino acids long. As DNA, the CDR3 is TGTGCCAGCACCCCTATCGGCAGTCCGGGGGATACGCAGTATTTT. The encoded protein is CASTPIGSPGDTQYF.

The chain links TRBV27 to TRBJ2-7, with 8 bases that match TRBD2. Germline CDR1 is MNHEY and CDR2 is SMNVEV (reference sequence). The CDR3 extends over 16 amino acids. Germline trimming cut 2 bases from V and 3 bases from J; bases unmatched to any gene: 9. The CDR3 loop is CASSLTSGLDFYEQYF. The CDR3 coding sequence is TGTGCCAGCAGTTTAACTTCGGGACTAGATTTCTACGAGCAGTACTTC.